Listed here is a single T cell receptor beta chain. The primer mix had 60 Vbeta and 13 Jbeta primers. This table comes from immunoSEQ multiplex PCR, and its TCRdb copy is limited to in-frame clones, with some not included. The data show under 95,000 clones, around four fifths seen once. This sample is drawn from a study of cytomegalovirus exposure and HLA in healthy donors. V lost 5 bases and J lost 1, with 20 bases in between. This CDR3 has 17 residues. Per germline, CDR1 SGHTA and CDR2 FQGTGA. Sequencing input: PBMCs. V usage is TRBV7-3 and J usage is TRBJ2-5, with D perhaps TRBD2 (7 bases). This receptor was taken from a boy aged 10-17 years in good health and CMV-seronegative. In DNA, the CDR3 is TGTGCCAGCAGCCGCTCTGGGGGGGCGAGGGGCCAAGAGACCCAGTACTTC. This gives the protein CASSRSGGARGQETQYF. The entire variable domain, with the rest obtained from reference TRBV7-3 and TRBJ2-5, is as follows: GAGVSQTPSNKVTEKGKYVELRCDPISGHTALYWYRQSLGQGPEFLIYFQGTGAADDSGLPNDRFFAVRPEGSVSTLKIQRTERGDSAVYLCASSRSGGARGQETQYFGPGTRLLVL.